This entry lists 29 T cell receptor beta chains sequenced from one sample in a study of blood T cells in healthy people across ages. Combining a sample-barcoded 5' primer with a J-beta primer mix, a second PCR ran for about 6 to 11 cycles. MiXCR was run by TCRdb on the 5' RACE reads, yielding one entry per CDR3 protein. The sample consists of hundreds of thousands of distinct CDR3 sequences, 35% to 40% of them appearing once. The sample taken for sequencing was blood. Receptors were obtained from a man between 18 and 29 years old in good health.

This clonotype occurred many times. The rearrangement uses TRBV18 and TRBJ2-7; 11 bases fit TRBD2. V lost 3 bases, J lost 7 bases, and 2 bases stayed unmatched. CDR3 length equals 13 residues. Germline lookup yields CDR1 KGHSH and CDR2 LQKENI. The DNA of the CDR3 is TGTGCCAGCTCACCCCGACTAGCGGGAGAGCAGTACTTC. It translates to CASSPRLAGEQYF.

This clonotype turned up a few times. CDR3 residues: CASSFGVNQPQHF. The CDR3 DNA follows: TGTGCCAGCAGCTTTGGGGTAAATCAGCCCCAGCATTTT. V gene TRBV7-2 combines with J gene TRBJ1-5; D is ambiguous. V gave up 3 bases and J gave up 4 bases, with 7 bases separating them. Germline lookup yields CDR1 SGHTA and CDR2 FQGNSA. The CDR3 sequence is 13 residues long.

The rearrangement joins TRBV3-1 to TRBJ2-3, with D possibly matching TRBD2 (6 bases). Germline CDR1 LGHDT, CDR2 YNNKEL (reference sequence). The CDR3 covers 15 residues. Trimming left V 3 bases short and J 0 bases short, with 10 bases between. CDR3 sequence (DNA): TGTGCCAGCAGCCATCGGCGGGGTAGCACAGATACGCAGTATTTT. It is translated as CASSHRRGSTDTQYF.

This clonotype turned up a few times. The rearrangement joins TRBV4-3 to TRBJ1-6, with D maybe TRBD1 (6 bases). The CDR3 sequence is 21 residues long. Trimming took off 0 bases at V and 3 bases at J, with 24 bases between the two ends. CDR1 and CDR2 (germline): LGHNA, YSLEER. The CDR3 DNA sequence: TGCGCCAGCAGCCAAGATCTAGTGGTGGCGGACAGTCTCTACTATAATTCACCCCTCCACTTT. Protein sequence: CASSQDLVVADSLYYNSPLHF.

V and J are TRBV20-1 and TRBJ2-1; 11 bases agree with TRBD2. From germline, CDR1 is DFQATT and CDR2 SNEGSKA (reference sequence). The V segment lost 1 base and the J segment 8 bases; nucleotides outside the gene matches: 7. This CDR3 spans 15 amino acids. CDR3 sequence reads: CSARGVTSGVDEQFF. The CDR3 nucleotides are TGCAGTGCTAGAGGGGTGACTAGCGGGGTGGATGAGCAGTTCTTC.

The chain is built from TRBV6-5 and TRBJ2-1, with D possibly being TRBD1 (5 bases). The V end lost 0 bases, the J end lost 6 bases, and 15 bases lay between the germline ends. The CDR3 length is 16 residues. CDR1 is MNHEY, CDR2 SVGAGI, per germline. The CDR3: CASSYSMGQVLNEQFF. DNA for the CDR3: TGTGCCAGCAGTTACTCGATGGGGCAGGTCCTCAATGAGCAGTTCTTC.

The rearrangement joins TRBV29-1 to TRBJ1-2, with 12 bases that match TRBD1. The CDR3 extends over 16 amino acids. The germline V gene has CDR1 SQVTM and CDR2 ANQGSEA. The ends lost 4 bases at V and 6 bases at J; junction bases unmatched: 12. The CDR3, as DNA: TGCAGCGTTGGCGGGACAGGGGGCGTCACCACCCATGGCTACACCTTC. Translated, it gives CSVGGTGGVTTHGYTF.

The chain employs TRBV20-1 and TRBJ1-1; D is ambiguous. The CDR3 contains 11 residues. From germline, CDR1 is DFQATT and CDR2 SNEGSKA (reference sequence). Between the trimmed V and J ends, which lost 3 bases and 6 bases, there was a span of 8 bases. CDR3 in amino acids: CSARWMSEAFF. The CDR3 DNA sequence: TGCAGTGCTAGGTGGATGTCTGAAGCTTTCTTT.

A note on this clonotype: This may come from a read error, since a much larger clone is one base off. The V gene is TRBV12-3 or TRBV12-4, the J gene TRBJ2-3, with D tentatively TRBD2 (6 bases). The CDR3 is 14 amino acids. V was pared by 5 bases and J by 1 base, with 10 bases between. CDR3 loop: CASSVTSRTDTQYF. The CDR3 DNA sequence: TGTGCCAGCAGTGTAACTAGCCGCACAGATACGCAGTATTTT.

This clonotype came up many times. V usage is TRBV12-3 or TRBV12-4 and J usage is TRBJ1-2; D is unresolved. This CDR3 is 11 amino acids long. V was cut by 2 bases and J by 8 bases, with 6 bases left in between. CDR3 in DNA: TGTGCCAGCAGTTTAAGGCGCGGCTACACCTTC. Its translation is CASSLRRGYTF.

The J gene is TRBJ1-2, the V gene TRBV6-1; D is perhaps TRBD1 (5 bases). The CDR3 extends over 14 amino acids. The germline gives CDR1 MNHNS, CDR2 SASEGT. Trimming took 2 bases from V and 7 from J, leaving 14 bases between them. CDR3: CASSEPVVGGGYTF. DNA of the CDR3: TGTGCCAGCAGTGAACCGGTAGTCGGGGGTGGCTACACCTTC.

The chain joins TRBV12-3 or TRBV12-4 to TRBJ1-5; D is unclear. V lost 6 bases, J lost 0 bases, and 12 bases lay in between. The CDR3 loop spans 15 amino acids. Here the CDR3 DNA reads TGTGCCAGCAGCCTGAACACAGATAGCAATCAGCCCCAGCATTTT. It encodes CASSLNTDSNQPQHF.

This clonotype was observed a handful of times. The chain combines TRBV12-3 or TRBV12-4 with TRBJ1-2, with 11 bases aligning to TRBD1. V lost 7 bases to trimming and J lost 6 bases; unmatched junction nucleotides: 7. The CDR3 contains 14 residues. The CDR3 DNA is TGTGCCAGCATCAGGACAGGGGGCCTCCATGGCTACACCTTC. It encodes CASIRTGGLHGYTF.

This clonotype was counted only a few times. The chain joins TRBV6-5 to TRBJ1-4; a weak D match, TRBD1 (5 bases). Trimming stripped 6 bases from V and 8 bases from J, with 19 bases between. The germline V gene has CDR1 MNHEY and CDR2 SVGAGI. CDR3 length equals 15 residues. In DNA form, the CDR3 reads TGTGCCAGCAGCAGGGTGGGGTACAGCTCGGAAAAACTGTTTTTT. Amino acids: CASSRVGYSSEKLFF.

The V gene is TRBV6-1, the J gene TRBJ1-2; TRBD1 agrees at 7 bases. Germline trimming cut 2 bases from V and 5 bases from J; bases unmatched to any gene: 5. Germline V lookup: CDR1 MNHNS, CDR2 SASEGT. The CDR3 loop spans 14 amino acids. CDR3 in DNA: TGTGCCAGCAGTGAACCCCGGGACAGTTATGGCTACACCTTC. It specifies CASSEPRDSYGYTF.

V gene TRBV3-1 combines with J gene TRBJ1-6, with 10 nucleotides matching TRBD1. Per germline, CDR1 LGHDT and CDR2 YNNKEL (reference sequence). The CDR3 is made up of 18 amino acids. With V trimmed by 4 bases and J by 9 bases, 15 bases remained unmatched. DNA of the CDR3: TGTGCCAGCAGCCCGTGGGGACAGGGGCGCACCGGAATTTCACCCCTCCACTTT. As protein: CASSPWGQGRTGISPLHF. Complete variable domain (other parts from reference TRBV3-1 and TRBJ1-6): DTAVSQTPKYLVTQMGNDKSIKCEQNLGHDTMYWYKQDSKKFLKIMFSYNNKELIINETVPNRFSPKSPDKAHLNLHINSLELGDSAVYFCASSPWGQGRTGISPLHFGNGTRLTVT.

The sample holds many counts of this clonotype. This rearrangement joins TRBV6-6 to TRBJ2-1; D may match TRBD1 or TRBD2 (6 bases each). From germline, CDR1 is MNHNY and CDR2 SVGAGI (reference sequence). The CDR3 is 16 residues long. V was clipped by 0 bases and J by 4 bases, with 13 bases between them. This chain's CDR3 is CASSYSAGGAYNEQFF. The DNA of the CDR3 is TGTGCCAGCAGTTACTCTGCCGGGGGCGCATACAATGAGCAGTTCTTC.

The J gene is TRBJ1-1, the V gene TRBV29-1; no firm D call. V lost 5 bases, J lost 3 bases, and 10 bases lay in between. Germline V gives CDR1 SQVTM, CDR2 ANQGSEA. This CDR3 is built from 12 residues. DNA of the CDR3: TGCAGCGTTCACAGTGGACACACTGAAGCTTTCTTT. This gives the protein CSVHSGHTEAFF.

This clonotype was seen only a few times. The chain combines TRBV11-2 with TRBJ2-7, with 7 positions matching TRBD1. Looked up from germline, CDR1 is SGHAT and CDR2 is FQNNGV. J lost 3 bases, V lost 5 bases, and 13 bases had no gene match. The CDR3 sequence is 16 residues long. The CDR3 DNA reads as TGTGCCAGCAGCCTTAATAACAGGGGCGCCTACTACGAGCAGTACTTC. Its translation is CASSLNNRGAYYEQYF.

This chain joins TRBV7-3 and TRBJ2-1; tentatively, D is TRBD1 or TRBD2 (5 bases each). The CDR3 totals 15 residues. Trimming shortened V by 1 base and J by 6 bases, and 13 bases separated the two germline ends. Germline V CDR1 and CDR2: SGHTA, FQGTGA. CDR3 in amino acids: CASSLRGTGLNEQFF. The CDR3 DNA sequence: TGTGCCAGCAGCTTAAGGGGGACGGGCCTCAATGAGCAGTTCTTC.

The genes are TRBV20-1 and TRBJ2-1, with TRBD1 matching over 8 bases. Germline CDR1 is DFQATT and CDR2 is SNEGSKA (reference sequence). The CDR3 is 13 amino acids. The V gene end was trimmed by 3 bases and the J gene end by 7 bases; junction bases not matched to a gene: 5. The CDR3 spells CSASQGAMNEQFF. The CDR3 DNA reads TGCAGTGCTAGTCAGGGGGCTATGAATGAGCAGTTCTTC.

This clonotype was counted only a few times. The rearrangement links TRBV7-2 to TRBJ1-6; D is undetermined. The V end lost 1 base, the J end lost 0 bases, and 10 bases lay between the germline ends. Germline CDR1 SGHTA, CDR2 FQGNSA. CDR3 size: 17 residues. CDR3 sequence: CASSLEMLSSYNSPLHF. DNA of the CDR3: TGTGCCAGCAGCTTAGAAATGTTGAGCTCCTATAATTCACCCCTCCACTTT.

V gene TRBV7-2 combines with J gene TRBJ2-7, with D tentatively TRBD1 or TRBD2 (5 bases each). Trimming shortened V by 4 bases and J by 6 bases, and 16 bases separated the two germline ends. The V gene's germline CDR1 is SGHTA and CDR2 FQGNSA. This CDR3 comprises 14 residues. The CDR3 is CASSWGMKTFEQYF. Here the CDR3 DNA reads TGTGCCAGCAGCTGGGGGATGAAGACATTCGAGCAGTACTTC.

This clonotype was seen more than once but under ten times. The V and J genes are TRBV6-1 and TRBJ2-4; TRBD2 matches 11 bases. CDR3 length equals 17 residues. Germline V CDR1 and CDR2: MNHNS, SASEGT. V lost 6 bases to trimming and J lost 13 bases; unmatched junction nucleotides: 20. CDR3 in amino acids: CASRPVVTSGDYNEQYF. CDR3 sequence (DNA): TGTGCCAGCAGACCAGTCGTGACTAGCGGGGACTACAATGAGCAGTACTTC.

This clonotype has just a few counts. The rearrangement uses TRBV4-2 and TRBJ2-3; 8 bases are shared with TRBD2. V was pared by 1 base and J by 1 base, with 4 bases of the junction left unmatched. The germline gives CDR1 LGHNA, CDR2 YNFKEQ. The CDR3 is made up of 16 amino acids. The CDR3 region is CASSQVKAGGTDTQYF. The DNA of the CDR3 is TGTGCCAGCAGCCAAGTGAAAGCGGGGGGCACAGATACGCAGTATTTT.

The J gene is TRBJ2-1, the V gene TRBV11-2, with D hard to call. The CDR3 sequence is 12 residues long. Trimming shortened V by 5 bases and J by 8 bases, and 10 bases separated the two germline ends. Germline loops: CDR1 SGHAT, CDR2 FQNNGV. In nucleotides, the CDR3 is TGTGCCAGCAGCAGGTTGGAATATGAGCAGTTCTTC. Translated: CASSRLEYEQFF.

In its sample, this clonotype was seen a few times. DNA of the CDR3: TGTGCCAGCAGTTCGACAGGGTTTACGCAGTATTTT. Protein: CASSSTGFTQYF. The chain carries TRBV12-3 or TRBV12-4 and TRBJ2-3, with 7 bases lining up with TRBD1. V was clipped by 4 bases and J by 8 bases; unmatched bases: 3. This CDR3 is 12 amino acids long.

Turning to this clonotype: The junction differs from germline at one of its ends, possibly a read error. The gene calls are TRBV11-2 and TRBJ2-3; D perhaps matches TRBD1 (6 bases). Germline CDR1 and CDR2: SGHAT and FQNNGV. This CDR3 is built from 16 residues. The CDR3 sequence is CVSSDSTGNSTDTQYF. The CDR3 coding sequence is TGTGTCAGCAGCGACAGCACAGGGAATAGCACAGATACGCAGTATTTT.

The chain couples TRBV4-1 to TRBJ1-6; D remains unclear. CDR3 length: 17 residues. Trimming removed 0 bases from V and 1 base from J, with 10 bases in between. Germline CDR1 MGHRA, CDR2 YSYEKL. The CDR3 protein is CASSQDWRGSYNSPLHF. DNA for the CDR3: TGCGCCAGCAGCCAAGATTGGCGGGGATCCTATAATTCACCCCTCCACTTT.